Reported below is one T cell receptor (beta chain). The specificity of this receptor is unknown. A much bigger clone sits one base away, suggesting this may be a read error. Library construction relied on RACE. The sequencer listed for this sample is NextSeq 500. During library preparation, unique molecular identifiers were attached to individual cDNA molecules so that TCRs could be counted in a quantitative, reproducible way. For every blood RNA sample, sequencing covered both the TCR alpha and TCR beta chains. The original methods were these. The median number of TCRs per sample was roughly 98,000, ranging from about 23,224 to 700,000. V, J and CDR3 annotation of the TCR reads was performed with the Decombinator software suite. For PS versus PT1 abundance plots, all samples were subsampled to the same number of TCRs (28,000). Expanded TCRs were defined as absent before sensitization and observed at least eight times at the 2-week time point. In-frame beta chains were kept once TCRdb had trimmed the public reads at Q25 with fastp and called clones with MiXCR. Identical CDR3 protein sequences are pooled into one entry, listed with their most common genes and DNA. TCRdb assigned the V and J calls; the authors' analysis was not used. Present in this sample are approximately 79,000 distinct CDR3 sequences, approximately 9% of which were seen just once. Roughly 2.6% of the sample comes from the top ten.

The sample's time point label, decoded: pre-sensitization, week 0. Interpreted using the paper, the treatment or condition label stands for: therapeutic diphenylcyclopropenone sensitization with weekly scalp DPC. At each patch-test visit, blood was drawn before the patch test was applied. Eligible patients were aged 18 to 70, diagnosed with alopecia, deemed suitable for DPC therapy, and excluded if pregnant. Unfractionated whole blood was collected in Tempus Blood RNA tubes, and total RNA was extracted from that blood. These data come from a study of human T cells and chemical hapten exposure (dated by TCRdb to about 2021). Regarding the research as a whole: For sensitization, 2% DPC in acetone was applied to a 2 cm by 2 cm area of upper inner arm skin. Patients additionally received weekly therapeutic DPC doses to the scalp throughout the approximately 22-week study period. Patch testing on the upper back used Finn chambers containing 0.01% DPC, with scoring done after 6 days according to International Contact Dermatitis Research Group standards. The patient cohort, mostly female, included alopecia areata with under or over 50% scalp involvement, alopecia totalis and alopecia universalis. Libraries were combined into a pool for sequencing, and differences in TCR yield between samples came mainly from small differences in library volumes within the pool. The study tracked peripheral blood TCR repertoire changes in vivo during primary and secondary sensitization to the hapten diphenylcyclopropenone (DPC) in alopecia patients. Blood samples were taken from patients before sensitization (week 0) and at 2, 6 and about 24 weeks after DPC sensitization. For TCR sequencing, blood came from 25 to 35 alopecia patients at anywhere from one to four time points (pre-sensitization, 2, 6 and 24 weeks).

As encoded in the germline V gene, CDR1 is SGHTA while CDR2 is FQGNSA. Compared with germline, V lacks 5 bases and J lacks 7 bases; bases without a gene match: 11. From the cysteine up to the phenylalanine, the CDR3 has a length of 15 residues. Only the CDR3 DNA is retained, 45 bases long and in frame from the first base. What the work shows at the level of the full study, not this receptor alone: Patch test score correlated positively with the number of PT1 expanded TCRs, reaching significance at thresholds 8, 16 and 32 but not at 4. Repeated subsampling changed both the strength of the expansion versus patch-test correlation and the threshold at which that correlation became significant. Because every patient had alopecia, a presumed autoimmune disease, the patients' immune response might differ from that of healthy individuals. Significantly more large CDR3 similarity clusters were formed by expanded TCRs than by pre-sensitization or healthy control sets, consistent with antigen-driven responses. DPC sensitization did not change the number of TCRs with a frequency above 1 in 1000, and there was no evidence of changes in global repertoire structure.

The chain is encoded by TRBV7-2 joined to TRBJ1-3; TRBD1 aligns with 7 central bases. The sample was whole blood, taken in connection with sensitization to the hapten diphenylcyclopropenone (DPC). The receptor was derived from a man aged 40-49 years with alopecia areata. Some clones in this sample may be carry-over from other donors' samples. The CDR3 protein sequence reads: CTSSARGTLANTIYF. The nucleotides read TGTACCAGCAGCGCCAGGGGGACTTTGGCTAACACCATATATTTT.